This T cell receptor (beta chain) is from a study of cytomegalovirus exposure and HLA in healthy donors. This CDR3 has 12 amino acids. Deletions cut 8 bases from V and 8 bases from J, with 12 bases between. CDR1 is MDHEN and CDR2 is SYDVKM in the germline V gene. PCR primers comprised 60 Vbeta and 13 Jbeta primers. The method was immunoSEQ multiplex PCR; TCRdb's version includes in-frame clones alone and lacks a portion of them. Altogether approximately 79,000 clones are present, 78% being singletons, with the ten largest covering 5.5%. All the people who gave samples were healthy bone marrow donors. This clonotype was sampled from a male donor in good health and CMV-seropositive. Sequencing was performed on PBMCs. This rearrangement joins TRBV28 to TRBJ1-4, with D uncertain. The CDR3 bases are TGTGCCAGCGACGGGATGGGCGAAAAACTGTTTTTT. Translating gives CASDGMGEKLFF.